These T cell receptor beta chains were read from a single sample in a study of patients and donors after allogeneic stem cell transplantation. Using its own MiXCR run on the RT-PCR reads, TCRdb lists one record per CDR3 protein. Seen here are tens of thousands of distinct CDR3 sequences, 40% to 60% observed once, and the top ten hold 61%. Sequenced sample: blood, either unsorted or a sorted T cell fraction (not recorded which). The receptors originated from a human donor who was either an allogeneic HSCT recipient or a stem cell or donor lymphocyte infusion donor (not recorded which). It is not recorded whose cells these are; they may come from a transplant donor. CDR3s include the opening cysteine and the closing phenylalanine or tryptophan. D genes are given only for firm matches. Clone size, where shown, is once, few, many, or a class for clones that have expanded.

V	size	D	J	DNA	CDR3
TRBV5-6	few	.	TRBJ1-1	TGTGCCAGCAGCCTCCGAGAAACCTCGGGGACTGAAGCTTTCTTT	CASSLRETSGTEAFF
TRBV6-5	.	.	TRBJ1-2	TGTGCCAGCAGTGCCACACCGTTAGCTAACTATGGCTACACCTTC	CASSATPLANYGYTF
TRBV7-3	.	TRBD1	TRBJ1-1	TGTGCCAGCAGCTTAACGACAGGGATGGTGAACACTGAAGCTTTCTTT	CASSLTTGMVNTEAFF
TRBV4-1	.	.	TRBJ2-7	TGCGCCAGCAGCTTTGGGACGGGACGGACTTACGAGCAGTACTTC	CASSFGTGRTYEQYF
TRBV5-1	few	TRBD1	TRBJ1-2	TGCGCCAGCAGCGGACGGACAGGGGAACGTGGCTACACCTTC	CASSGRTGERGYTF
TRBV11-3	.	.	TRBJ2-2	TGTGCCAGCAGCTTATGGACTACCGGGAGAAACACCGGGGAGCTGTTTTTT	CASSLWTTGRNTGELFF
TRBV15	.	TRBD1	TRBJ1-4	TGTGCCACCAGCAGGCGGACAGGGACCTATAATGAAAAACTGTTTTTT	CATSRRTGTYNEKLFF
TRBV21-1	.	.	TRBJ1-2	TGTGCCAGCAGCAAAGAAGTCCCGTTCCAGGGGCGCTCTAACTATGGCTACACCTTC	CASSKEVPFQGRSNYGYTF
TRBV29-1	.	TRBD1	TRBJ1-2	TGCAGCGTTGTAAGGACAGGGACTAACTATGGCTACACCTTC	CSVVRTGTNYGYTF
TRBV6-6	few	.	TRBJ1-1	TGTGCCAGCACCCAACAGGGCCCTGAAGCTTTCTTT	CASTQQGPEAFF
TRBV27	.	.	TRBJ1-5	TGTGCCAGCAGTTTACAGTATAGCAATCAGCCCCAGCATTTT	CASSLQYSNQPQHF
TRBV6-6	.	.	TRBJ2-7	TGTGCCAGCAGTCCCCAGACAGGCGGGTACGAGCAGTACTTC	CASSPQTGGYEQYF
TRBV18	.	.	TRBJ1-1	TGTGCCAGCTCACCTCAGCCCGGACACGACACTGAAGCTTTCTTT	CASSPQPGHDTEAFF
TRBV28	many	.	TRBJ1-1	TGTGCCAGCAGTTTAAGGGGGGAGAACACTGAAGCTTTCTTT	CASSLRGENTEAFF
TRBV14	few	.	TRBJ1-6	TGTGCCAGCAGCCAAGCCAAGGACCTCCACTTT	CASSQAKDLHF
TRBV20-1	few	TRBD1	TRBJ1-6	TGCAGTGCTAGGGGGACAGACAATTCACCCCTCCACTTT	CSARGTDNSPLHF
TRBV6-6	.	.	TRBJ1-6	TGTGCCAGCAGTTATGAGGGTAATTCACCCCTCCACTTT	CASSYEGNSPLHF
TRBV30	.	.	TRBJ2-2	TGTGCCTGGAGTGTAGCAGGGACGGCAAACACCGGGGAGCTGTTTTTT	CAWSVAGTANTGELFF
TRBV12-3/TRBV12-4	.	TRBD1	TRBJ1-6	TGTGCCAGCAGATCGGGACAGGGATATAATTCACCCCTCCACTTT	CASRSGQGYNSPLHF
TRBV15	.	.	TRBJ1-2	TGTGCCACCAGCAGAGAACCTAACTATGGCTACACCTTC	CATSREPNYGYTF
TRBV7-9	.	TRBD1	TRBJ1-1	TGTGCCAGCAGCTCTACAGGGGACCCTGAAGCTTTCTTT	CASSSTGDPEAFF
TRBV12-3/TRBV12-4	.	.	TRBJ1-2	TGTGCCAGCAGTTTAATTAACGAGGGACCCTTTAACTATGGCTACACCTTC	CASSLINEGPFNYGYTF
TRBV20-1	once	TRBD1	TRBJ1-2	TGCAGTGCGAAGGGGACAGGGGACGACTATGGCTACACCTTC	CSAKGTGDDYGYTF
TRBV4-1	few	.	TRBJ1-1	TGCGCCAGCAGCCAATCGCGACTGAACACTGAAGCTTTCTTT	CASSQSRLNTEAFF
TRBV27	.	TRBD1	TRBJ1-2	TGTGCCAGCAGCCTTACCGGGACAGGGAGCGGCTACACCTTC	CASSLTGTGSGYTF
TRBV7-8	few	.	TRBJ1-2	TGTGCCAGCAGCTTAGCGAGTGGGGATGGCTACACCTTC	CASSLASGDGYTF
TRBV28	few	.	TRBJ1-5	TGTGCCAGCAGTTTGGGGGGCTCGTATAGCAATCAGCCCCAGCATTTT	CASSLGGSYSNQPQHF
TRBV10-3	few	.	TRBJ1-1	TGTGCCATCAGTGAGTCGGAGGACTTGAACACTGAAGCTTTCTTT	CAISESEDLNTEAFF